This T cell receptor beta chain is drawn from a study of shared clonotypes between healthy human individuals. Background on the study: CD4 naive and memory got three plates each, CD8 naive two, CD8 memory one.

Germline V gene data show CDR1 as SNHLY and CDR2 as FYNNEI. V lost 2 bases and J 3 bases, leaving 8 bases between the germline ends. This CDR3 has 14 amino acids. The protocol was immunoSEQ multiplex PCR, while the TCRdb copy is restricted to in-frame clones and leaves out a portion. The sample shows about 2 million clones, over 85% of them seen only once. CD4+ cells underwent separation, giving CD45RA+ naive and CD45RA-negative memory subsets. About this clone itself: Its target is unknown.

Findings and limits, study-wide: All-four-donor shared clonotypes had higher generation probabilities than non-shared clonotypes did. In the sorted subsets, rarefaction showed sequencing was incomplete despite large depth.

The rearrangement joins TRBV2 to TRBJ2-4; D is uncertain. Sequenced: naive CD4+ T cells sorted from blood. Documented subset: CD45RA+ positively selected. The TCR was taken from a man younger than 35 in good health. The CDR3 region has the DNA TGTGCCAGCAGTGAATTGCGGAACAAAAACATTCAGTACTTC. Protein product: CASSELRNKNIQYF. Supplemented by reference TRBV2 and TRBJ2-4, the full variable domain reads EPEVTQTPSHQVTQMGQEVILRCVPISNHLYFYWYRQILGQKVEFLVSFYNNEISEKSEIFDDQFSVERPDGSNFTLKIRSTKLEDSAMYFCASSELRNKNIQYFGAGTRLSVL.